These 15 T cell receptor beta chains were all obtained from the same sample, sequenced in a study of Ad26.COV2.S vaccination and SARS-CoV-2 variants (dated by TCRdb to the early 2020s). Libraries came from the immunoSEQ multiplex PCR assay. As stored in TCRdb, this immuneACCESS dataset retains in-frame rearrangements with V and J assigned. A fraction of the clones does not appear; measured against another copy, unresolved V genes explain less than half of the discrepancy, and the remainder lacks a known reason. The sample table lists roughly 350,000 clones, around nine tenths of them with a count of one. Roughly 5% of the sample is in the top ten clones. The treatment or condition label here, explained by the study, means: around 19 received Ad26.COV2.S at low or high dose, single or two shots; 5 received placebo; per-sample allocation not given. Repertoires of vaccine and placebo recipients were sequenced from samples collected on day 63 after the first injection.

The specimen comprised peripheral blood, sampled in a trial of Ad26.COV2.S vaccine versus placebo. The receptor set was obtained from a person between 18 and 65 years old who received the Ad26.COV2.S COVID-19 vaccine or a placebo.

In this sample, this clone turned up once. As DNA, the CDR3 is TGTGCCAGCAGCACCCGACAGGGGTTGAACACTGAAGCTTTCTTT. This encodes CASSTRQGLNTEAFF. The V call is TRBV9, the J call TRBJ1-1; 8 positions match TRBD1. V shed 4 bases, J shed 0 bases, and the junction held 5 bases outside the gene matches. Germline V gene data show CDR1 as SGDLS and CDR2 as YYNGEE. The CDR3 runs 15 residues.

The chain is built from TRBV7-2 and TRBJ1-2, with 7 nucleotides matching TRBD1. Trimming at V came to 8 bases and at J to 4 bases, leaving 1 base not matched to a gene. Per germline, CDR1 SGHTA and CDR2 FQGNSA. This CDR3 spans 11 amino acids. The CDR3 loop reads CASRDSYGYTF. CDR3 nucleotide sequence: TGTGCCAGCCGGGACAGCTATGGCTACACCTTC.

The chain couples TRBV28 to TRBJ2-3, with 9 positions matching TRBD2. Losses at the gene ends were 7 bases for V and 6 bases for J; bases not matched to a gene: 2. Germline lookup yields CDR1 MDHEN and CDR2 SYDVKM. This CDR3 region has 12 residues. CDR3 protein: CASTSGVDTQYF. The CDR3 bases are TGTGCCAGCACTAGCGGGGTGGATACGCAGTATTTT. Full variable domain (remainder filled in from reference TRBV28 and TRBJ2-3): DVKVTQSSRYLVKRTGEKVFLECVQDMDHENMFWYRQDPGLGLRLIYFSYDVKMKEKGDIPEGYSVSREKKERFSLILESASTNQTSMYLCASTSGVDTQYFGPGTRLTVL.

The chain couples TRBV9 to TRBJ2-1; a possible D gene is TRBD1 (6 bases). Trimming took 2 bases from V and 2 from J, leaving 11 bases between them. Germline V gene lookup returns CDR1 SGDLS and CDR2 YYNGEE. The CDR3 loop spans 15 amino acids. The CDR3 sequence: CASSVSGVTYNEQFF. CDR3 in DNA: TGTGCCAGCAGCGTCTCAGGGGTGACCTACAATGAGCAGTTCTTC.

This clone was picked up one time. The gene calls are TRBV9 and TRBJ2-2, with TRBD2 matching over 8 bases. The CDR3 is 16 residues long. CDR1 and CDR2 (germline): SGDLS, YYNGEE. The junction had 3 bases not matched to a gene; V was cut back by 0 bases and J by 2 bases. DNA for the CDR3: TGTGCCAGCAGCGTAGCTACTAGCGGAAACACCGGGGAGCTGTTTTTT. It yields the protein CASSVATSGNTGELFF.

The CDR3 DNA is TGCAGTGTGCAAGGGATACGCACTGGAGGTAGTGATGGCTACACCTTC. This sequence encodes CSVQGIRTGGSDGYTF. This chain joins TRBV29-1 and TRBJ1-2; no reliable D call. CDR3 length: 16 residues. Germline loops: CDR1 SQVTM, CDR2 ANQGSEA.

This rearrangement joins TRBV2 to TRBJ1-1; 9 bases agree with TRBD1. CDR3 length: 16 amino acids. Losses at the gene ends were 6 bases for V and 4 bases for J; bases not matched to a gene: 12. CDR1 is SNHLY, CDR2 FYNNEI, per germline. CDR3 bases: TGTGCCAGCAGGAGGGACAGGGAGTCGAGTGGCACTGAAGCTTTCTTT. Translated: CASRRDRESSGTEAFF.

The chain recombines TRBV10-2 with TRBJ2-2; D possibly corresponds to TRBD2 (6 bases). Germline assignment: CDR1 WSHSY and CDR2 SAAADI. This CDR3 comprises 14 residues. Trimming took 3 bases from V and 6 from J, leaving 11 bases between them. The CDR3 bases are TGCGCCAGCAGTGAATGGGGGGTGGCCGGGGAGCTGTTTTTT. As protein: CASSEWGVAGELFF.

The chain couples TRBV29-1 to TRBJ2-3; TRBD2 matches 9 bases. The CDR3 has 14 residues. CDR1 is SQVTM, CDR2 ANQGSEA, per germline. The V segment lost 6 bases and the J segment 6 bases; nucleotides outside the gene matches: 10. The CDR3 region has the DNA TGCAGCGTCAGCTTAGCGGGAGTGACGGATACGCAGTATTTT. Its protein is CSVSLAGVTDTQYF.

CDR3: CASSPSGVNSPLHF. The CDR3 DNA is TGTGCCAGCAGCCCTAGCGGGGTTAATTCACCCCTCCACTTT. The genes are TRBV7-9 and TRBJ1-6, with D unclear. Germline V lookup: CDR1 SEHNR, CDR2 FQNEAQ (reference sequence). The CDR3 has 14 amino acids. V lost 5 bases to trimming and J lost 6 bases, with 11 bases between them.

The V call is TRBV5-1, the J call TRBJ2-4; no clear D. Germline V gene sequence: CDR1 SGHRS, CDR2 YFSETQ. This CDR3 is built from 15 residues. Deletions cut 1 base from V and 4 bases from J, with 12 bases between. The CDR3 sequence: CASSLWEGRKNIQYF. CDR3 in DNA: TGCGCCAGCAGCTTGTGGGAAGGAAGAAAAAACATTCAGTACTTC.

This clone was observed a handful of times. The chain recombines TRBV11-1 with TRBJ2-7, with 9 bases fitting TRBD1. The CDR3 consists of 14 residues. Trimming cost V 4 bases and J 2 bases; bases outside gene matches: 3. Germline-derived CDR1 and CDR2 are SGHAT and FQDESV (reference sequence). The CDR3 nucleotides are TGTGCCAGCAGCTCTCGGACAGGGGCCTACGAGCAGTACTTC. This gives the protein CASSSRTGAYEQYF.

This clone came up a few times. Other nucleotide sequences in the sample specify the same CDR3. V is TRBV5-4 and J is TRBJ2-7; no reliable D call. There are 11 residues in the CDR3. The germline gives CDR1 SGHNT, CDR2 YYREEE (reference sequence). Between the trimmed V and J ends, which lost 0 bases and 3 bases, there was a span of 1 base. The CDR3: CASSLGYEQYF. Here the CDR3 DNA reads TGTGCCAGCAGCTTGGGCTACGAGCAGTACTTC.

The gene calls are TRBV5-6 and TRBJ1-5; D gene uncertain. The CDR3 has 14 residues. The ends were cut back, 2 bases at V and 3 bases at J, with 9 bases in the middle. Germline assignment: CDR1 SGHDT and CDR2 YYEEEE. The CDR3 region has the DNA TGTGCCAGCAGCTTACCCGGACCCAATCAGCCCCAGCATTTT. Its translation: CASSLPGPNQPQHF.

The chain combines TRBV4-3 with TRBJ1-1; D is unresolved. This CDR3 comprises 18 residues. The V and J ends lost 3 bases and 2 bases respectively, with 22 bases between them. Per germline, CDR1 LGHNA and CDR2 YSLEER. The DNA for the CDR3 is TGCGCCAGCAGCCACAGCTCCGCGGAGGTGCGGTTCAACACTGAAGCTTTCTTT. Encoded protein: CASSHSSAEVRFNTEAFF.